This T cell receptor (beta chain) was documented in a study of regulatory T cells in long-lasting Graves disease. General observations from the study: Reduced TCR diversity was observed in persistent Graves' patients versus newly diagnosed patients.

This clonotype has a count of ten or more. Its antigen is currently unknown. Library construction for TCR beta used iRepertoire HTBI primers and Arm-PCR of CDR3 regions. TCRdb fed the multiplex PCR reads into MiXCR, producing one record per CDR3 protein. The data contain about 470,000 distinct CDR3 sequences, roughly 16% of them seen just once; the ten biggest clones take up over 9%. The time point here: newly diagnosed GD, antithyroid drugs for less than 3 months. Making the TCR library involved RNA that had been extracted from PBMCs. The V gene lost 1 base and the J gene lost 6 bases, with 7 bases spanning the gap. The CDR3 covers 13 residues. Germline V lookup: CDR1 MDHEN, CDR2 SYDVKM. These same data were also listed under a study on T cells in Graves' hyperthyroidism and ophthalmopathy. From that report: Within blood appeared most thyroid clonotypes that had expanded above 0.001.

The J gene is TRBJ2-1, the V gene TRBV28; D not certain. This sequence was found in a man aged 35 to 55 with Graves disease. Material: peripheral blood mononuclear cells (PBMCs), obtained at new diagnosis, from a patient treated with antithyroid drugs. Here the CDR3 reads CASSLSRANEQFF. CDR3 coding DNA: TGTGCCAGCAGTTTATCCCGGGCCAATGAGCAGTTCTTC.